This entry lists 2 T cell receptor beta chains sequenced from one sample in a study of T cell clusters in autoimmune cytopenias. Multiplex touch-down PCR amplified TRB using TRB-A and TRB-B pools in one tube. Using the multiplex PCR reads, TCRdb records one entry per CDR3 protein without DNA. Its table records a few thousand distinct CDR3 sequences. TRB was amplified from roughly 0.25 ug of peripheral blood genomic DNA per sample. This same sample was also part of a study on T cell repertoires in aging, cancer and after chemotherapy.

The sequencing input was peripheral blood. Source of these receptors: a human donor in good health.

This clonotype is called medium-sized based on its frequency. This chain connects TRBV12-3 or TRBV12-4 to TRBJ2-5. This CDR3 is 11 amino acids long. The CDR3 is CASSLRETQYF.

The chain employs TRBV5-6 and TRBJ2-7; TCRdb returns TRBD1, unconfirmable since there is no DNA. Germline CDR1 SGHDT, CDR2 YYEEEE. CDR3 length: 14 residues. The CDR3 sequence is CASSLAGSHYEQYF.